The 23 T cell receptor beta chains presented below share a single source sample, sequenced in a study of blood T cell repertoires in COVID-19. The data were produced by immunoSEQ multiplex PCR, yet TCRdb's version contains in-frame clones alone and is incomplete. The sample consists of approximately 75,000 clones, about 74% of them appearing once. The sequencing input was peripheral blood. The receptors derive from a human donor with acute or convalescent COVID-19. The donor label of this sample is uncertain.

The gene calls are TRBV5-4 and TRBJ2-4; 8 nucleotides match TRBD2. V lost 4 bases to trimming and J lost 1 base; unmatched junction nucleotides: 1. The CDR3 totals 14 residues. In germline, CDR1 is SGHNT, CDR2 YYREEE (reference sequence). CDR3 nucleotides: TGTGCCAGCAGCCCGGGGGGGGCCAAAAACATTCAGTACTTC. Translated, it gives CASSPGGAKNIQYF.

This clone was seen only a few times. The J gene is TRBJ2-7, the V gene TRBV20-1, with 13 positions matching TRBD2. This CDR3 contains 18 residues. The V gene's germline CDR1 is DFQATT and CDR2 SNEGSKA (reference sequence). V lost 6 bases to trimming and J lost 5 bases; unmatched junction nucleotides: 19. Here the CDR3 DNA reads TGCAGTGCCAGTTCAAGACCCCCACTAGCGGGAGGGAACCACGAGCAGTACTTC. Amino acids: CSASSRPPLAGGNHEQYF.

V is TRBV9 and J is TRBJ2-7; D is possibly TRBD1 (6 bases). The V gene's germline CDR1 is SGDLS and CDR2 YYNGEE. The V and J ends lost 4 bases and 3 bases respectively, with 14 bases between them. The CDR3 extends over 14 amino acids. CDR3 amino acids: CASSPRDTNYEQYF. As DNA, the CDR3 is TGTGCCAGCAGCCCCCGGGACACCAACTACGAGCAGTACTTC.

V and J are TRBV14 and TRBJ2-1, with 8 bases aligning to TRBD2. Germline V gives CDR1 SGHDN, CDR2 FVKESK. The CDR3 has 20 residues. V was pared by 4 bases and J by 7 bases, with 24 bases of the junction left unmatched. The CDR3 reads CASSLTPPGIGLASRNEQFF. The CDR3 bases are TGTGCCAGCAGCCTTACCCCTCCGGGGATTGGACTAGCCTCCAGAAATGAGCAGTTCTTC.

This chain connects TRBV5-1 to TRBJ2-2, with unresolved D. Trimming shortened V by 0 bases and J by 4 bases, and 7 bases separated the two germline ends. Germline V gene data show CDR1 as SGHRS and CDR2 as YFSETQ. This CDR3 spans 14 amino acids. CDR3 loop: CASSLDTGTGELFF. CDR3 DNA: TGCGCCAGCAGCTTGGATACGGGCACCGGGGAGCTGTTTTTT.

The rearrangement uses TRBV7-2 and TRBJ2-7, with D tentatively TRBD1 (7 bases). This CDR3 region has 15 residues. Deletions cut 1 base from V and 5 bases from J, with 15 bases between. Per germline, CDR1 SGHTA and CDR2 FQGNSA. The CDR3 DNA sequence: TGTGCCAGCAGCTTAGGGGGGGCAGGGGGAAACGAGCAGTACGTC. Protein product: CASSLGGAGGNEQYV.

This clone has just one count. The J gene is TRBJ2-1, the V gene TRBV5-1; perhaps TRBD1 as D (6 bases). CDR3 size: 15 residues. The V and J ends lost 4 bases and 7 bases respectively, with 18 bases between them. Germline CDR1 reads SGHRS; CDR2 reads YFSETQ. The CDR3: CASSPDGTPWNEQFF. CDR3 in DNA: TGCGCCAGCAGCCCGGACGGGACACCCTGGAATGAGCAGTTCTTC.

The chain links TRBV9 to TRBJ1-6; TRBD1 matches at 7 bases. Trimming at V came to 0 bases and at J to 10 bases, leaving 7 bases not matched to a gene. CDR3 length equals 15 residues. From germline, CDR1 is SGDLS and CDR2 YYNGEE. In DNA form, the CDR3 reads TGTGCCAGCAGCGTAGAGGCAGGGGGGCGGTCACCCCTCCACTTT. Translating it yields CASSVEAGGRSPLHF. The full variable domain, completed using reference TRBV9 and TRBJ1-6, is DSGVTQTPKHLITATGQRVTLRCSPRSGDLSVYWYQQSLDQGLQFLIQYYNGEERAKGNILERFSAQQFPDLHSELNLSSLELGDSALYFCASSVEAGGRSPLHFGNGTRLTVT.

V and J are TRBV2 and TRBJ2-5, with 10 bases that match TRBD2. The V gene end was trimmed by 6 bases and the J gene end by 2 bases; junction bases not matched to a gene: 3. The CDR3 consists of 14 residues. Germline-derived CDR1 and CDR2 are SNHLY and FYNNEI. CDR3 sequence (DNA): TGTGCCAGCAGCAGGACTAGCGGACAAGAGACCCAGTACTTC. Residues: CASSRTSGQETQYF.

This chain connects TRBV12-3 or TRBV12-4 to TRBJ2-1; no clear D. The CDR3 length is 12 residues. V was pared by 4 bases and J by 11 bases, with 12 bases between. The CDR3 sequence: CASSSVVFKQFF. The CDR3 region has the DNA TGTGCCAGCAGTTCAGTTGTTTTTAAGCAGTTCTTC.

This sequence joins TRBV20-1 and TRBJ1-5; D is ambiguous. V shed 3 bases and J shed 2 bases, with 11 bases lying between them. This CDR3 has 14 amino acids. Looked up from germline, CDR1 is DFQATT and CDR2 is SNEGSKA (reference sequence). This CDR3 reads CSASRLIGNQPQHF. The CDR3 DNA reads TGCAGTGCTAGTAGACTTATTGGCAATCAGCCCCAGCATTTT.

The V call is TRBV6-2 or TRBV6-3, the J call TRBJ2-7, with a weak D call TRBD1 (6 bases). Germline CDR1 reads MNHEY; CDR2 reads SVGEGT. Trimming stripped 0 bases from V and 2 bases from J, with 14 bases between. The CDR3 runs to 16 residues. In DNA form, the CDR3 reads TGTGCCAGCAGTTACTCCGGGCAGGGGTCCCCCTACGAGCAGTACGTC. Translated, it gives CASSYSGQGSPYEQYV.

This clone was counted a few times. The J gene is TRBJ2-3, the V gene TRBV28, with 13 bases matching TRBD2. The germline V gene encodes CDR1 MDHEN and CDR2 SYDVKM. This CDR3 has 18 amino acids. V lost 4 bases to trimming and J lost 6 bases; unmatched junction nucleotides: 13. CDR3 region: CASSSGLAGVHLWDTQYF. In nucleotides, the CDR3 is TGTGCCAGCAGTTCCGGACTAGCGGGAGTCCACCTGTGGGATACGCAGTATTTT.

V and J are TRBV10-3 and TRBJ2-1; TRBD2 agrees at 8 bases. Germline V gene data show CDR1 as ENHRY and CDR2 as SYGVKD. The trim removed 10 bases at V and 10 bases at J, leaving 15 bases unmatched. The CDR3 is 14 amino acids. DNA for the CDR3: TGTGCCACTTTAAGCGGGAGCCTTTGGGAGGAGCAGTTCTTC. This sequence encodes CATLSGSLWEEQFF.

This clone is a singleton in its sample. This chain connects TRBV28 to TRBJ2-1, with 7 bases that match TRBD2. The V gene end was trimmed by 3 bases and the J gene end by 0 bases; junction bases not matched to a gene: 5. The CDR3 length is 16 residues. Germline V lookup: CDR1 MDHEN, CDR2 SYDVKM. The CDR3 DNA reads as TGTGCCAGCAGTTTGGGGGGGACCAACTCCTACAATGAGCAGTTCTTC. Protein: CASSLGGTNSYNEQFF.

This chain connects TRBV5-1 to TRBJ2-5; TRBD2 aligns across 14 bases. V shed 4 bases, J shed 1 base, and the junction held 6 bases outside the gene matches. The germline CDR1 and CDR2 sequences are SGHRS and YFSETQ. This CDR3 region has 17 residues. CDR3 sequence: CASSPGTSGSRQETQYF. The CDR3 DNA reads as TGCGCCAGCAGCCCTGGGACTAGCGGGAGTCGCCAAGAGACCCAGTACTTC.

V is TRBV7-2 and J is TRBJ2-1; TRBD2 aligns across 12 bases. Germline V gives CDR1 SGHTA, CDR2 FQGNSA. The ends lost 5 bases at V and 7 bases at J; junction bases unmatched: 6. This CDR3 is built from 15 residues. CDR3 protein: CASSLTSGGRNEQFF. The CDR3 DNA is TGTGCCAGCAGCCTAACTAGCGGGGGGAGAAATGAGCAGTTCTTC.

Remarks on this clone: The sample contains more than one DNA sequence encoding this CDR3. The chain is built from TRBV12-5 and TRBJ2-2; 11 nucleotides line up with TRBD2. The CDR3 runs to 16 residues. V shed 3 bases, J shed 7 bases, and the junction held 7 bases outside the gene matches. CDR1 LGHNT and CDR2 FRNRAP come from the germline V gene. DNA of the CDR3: TGTGCTAGTGGTTTTGGGCTAGCGGGGGGAATCGGGGAGCTGTTTTTT. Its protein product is CASGFGLAGGIGELFF.

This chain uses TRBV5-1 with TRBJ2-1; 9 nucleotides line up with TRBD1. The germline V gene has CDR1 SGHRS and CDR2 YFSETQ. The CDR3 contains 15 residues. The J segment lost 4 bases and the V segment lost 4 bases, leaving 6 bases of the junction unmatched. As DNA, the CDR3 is TGCGCCAGCAGCCCTGACAGGGGGGCATACAATGAGCAGTTCTTC. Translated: CASSPDRGAYNEQFF.

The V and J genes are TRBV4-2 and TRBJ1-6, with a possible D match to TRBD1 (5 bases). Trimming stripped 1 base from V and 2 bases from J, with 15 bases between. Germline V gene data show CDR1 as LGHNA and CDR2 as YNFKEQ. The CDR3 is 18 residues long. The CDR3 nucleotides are TGTGCCAGCAGCCAAGGAGGGAGGGGCAGGGCCTATAATTCACCCCTCCACTTT. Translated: CASSQGGRGRAYNSPLHF.

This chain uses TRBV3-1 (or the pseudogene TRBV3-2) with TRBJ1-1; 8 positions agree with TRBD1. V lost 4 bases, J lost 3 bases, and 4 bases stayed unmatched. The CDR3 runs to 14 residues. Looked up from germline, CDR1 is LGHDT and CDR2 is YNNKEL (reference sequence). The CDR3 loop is CASSRAGGHTEAFF. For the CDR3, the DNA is TGTGCCAGCAGCCGAGCAGGGGGCCACACTGAAGCTTTCTTT.

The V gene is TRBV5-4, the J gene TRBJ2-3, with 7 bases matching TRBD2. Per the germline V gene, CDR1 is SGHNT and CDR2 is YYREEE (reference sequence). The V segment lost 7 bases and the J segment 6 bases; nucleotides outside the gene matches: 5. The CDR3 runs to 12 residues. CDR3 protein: CASGREVDTQYF. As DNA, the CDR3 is TGTGCCAGCGGCCGGGAGGTCGATACGCAGTATTTT.

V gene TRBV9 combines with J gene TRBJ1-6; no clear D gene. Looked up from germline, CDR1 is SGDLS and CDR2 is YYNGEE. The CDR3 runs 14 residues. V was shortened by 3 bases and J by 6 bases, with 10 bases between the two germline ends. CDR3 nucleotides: TGTGCCAGCAGCGAGGGAGGGTCTAATTCACCCCTCCACTTT. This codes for CASSEGGSNSPLHF.